One and the same sample provided the 13 T cell receptor beta chains below, sequenced in a study of healthy donors' naive CD4 and CD8 T cells. A linear amplification protocol produced the TCR libraries from 500 ng of total RNA. TCRdb used MiXCR to reprocess the reads, holding one entry per CDR3 protein. The top ten hold roughly 2.3% of the sample, which has about 180,000 distinct CDR3 sequences, around three quarters seen once. The sample taken for sequencing was naive CD4+ and CD8+ T cells sorted from blood, pooled from several donors. These TCRs come from a pool of human donors in good health; the sample pools cells from several healthy donors.

The J gene is TRBJ1-2, the V gene TRBV27, with D unresolved. This CDR3 contains 14 residues. Trimming took off 2 bases at V and 1 base at J, with 8 bases between the two ends. The germline CDR1 and CDR2 sequences are MNHEY and SMNVEV (reference sequence). CDR3 DNA: TGTGCCAGCAGTTTAGACCGAGATAACTATGGCTACACCTTC. Residues: CASSLDRDNYGYTF.

V and J are TRBV21-1 and TRBJ2-1; the D call in the table, TRBD1, was not verified against the DNA. TRBV21-1 is an annotated pseudogene. The CDR3 has 10 residues. For the CDR3, the DNA is TGTGCCAGCAGCACCCGGGACAGGATCTTC. Translating it yields CASSTRDRIF.

The V gene is TRBV29-1, the J gene TRBJ2-5, with D tentatively TRBD2 (6 bases). The CDR3 totals 11 residues. Germline CDR1 SQVTM, CDR2 ANQGSEA. CDR3 in DNA: TGCCCCGGAGGGTGTCAAGAGACCCAGTACTTC. Protein product: CPGGCQETQYF.

The rearrangement links TRBV11-2 to TRBJ2-1; D possibly corresponds to TRBD2 (5 bases). The CDR3 runs to 16 residues. V lost 3 bases to trimming and J lost 10 bases, with 22 bases between them. The germline gives CDR1 SGHAT, CDR2 FQNNGV. The CDR3 protein is CASSLAGGTLPSEQFF. The CDR3, as DNA: TGTGCCAGCAGCTTGGCGGGCGGAACCCTTCCCTCGGAGCAGTTCTTC.

This chain joins TRBV29-1 and TRBJ1-1; unclear D gene. Trimming shortened V by 4 bases and J by 9 bases, and 9 bases separated the two germline ends. The CDR3 spans 10 residues. Germline lookup yields CDR1 SQVTM and CDR2 ANQGSEA. The DNA for the CDR3 is TGCAGCGTTGTCGGTCAGAAAGCTTTCTTT. Translation gives CSVVGQKAFF.

This sequence joins TRBV29-1 and TRBJ2-7; the D is unclear. Germline V gene lookup returns CDR1 SQVTM and CDR2 ANQGSEA. V lost 5 bases to trimming and J lost 3 bases, with 8 bases between them. This CDR3 contains 11 residues. CDR3 residues: CSVTRDYEQYF. The CDR3 DNA is TGCAGCGTTACAAGGGACTACGAGCAGTACTTC.

The genes are TRBV27 and TRBJ2-2; 9 bases map to TRBD1. The germline gives CDR1 MNHEY, CDR2 SMNVEV (reference sequence). The ends lost 0 bases at V and 2 bases at J; junction bases unmatched: 13. CDR3 length equals 20 residues. CDR3 bases: TGTGCCAGCAGTTTATCGCTCCAATTCGGGACAGGGAGAAACACCGGGGAGCTGTTTTTT. It specifies CASSLSLQFGTGRNTGELFF.

V is TRBV19 and J is TRBJ1-6; 10 bases fit TRBD1. Trimming removed 4 bases from V and 7 bases from J; junction bases left unmatched: 10. In germline, CDR1 is LNHDA, CDR2 SQIVND (reference sequence). The CDR3 runs 17 residues. This CDR3 is CASSTFPGTGENSPLHF. Here the CDR3 DNA reads TGTGCCAGTAGTACCTTCCCAGGGACAGGGGAGAATTCACCCCTCCACTTT.

The CDR3 region is CASNPGLAGYEQYF. For the CDR3, the DNA is TGTGCCAGCAACCCGGGACTAGCGGGCTACGAGCAGTACTTC. The chain carries TRBV2 and TRBJ2-7; 12 nucleotides line up with TRBD2. From germline, CDR1 is SNHLY and CDR2 FYNNEI. The trim removed 7 bases at V and 3 bases at J, leaving 4 bases unmatched. This CDR3 has 14 amino acids.

The chain uses TRBV28 and TRBJ2-7; tentatively, D is TRBD2 (6 bases). The CDR3 sequence is 14 residues long. Trimming took off 2 bases at V and 2 bases at J, with 10 bases between the two ends. Germline V lookup: CDR1 MDHEN, CDR2 SYDVKM. CDR3 nucleotide sequence: TGTGCCAGCAGTTTAATTAGCGGAACCTACGAGCAGTACTTC. Translation: CASSLISGTYEQYF.

Notes on this clonotype: At one boundary the junction diverges from the germline segment, which might be a read error. V is TRBV10-3 and J is TRBJ2-1; D not resolved. The CDR3 contains 12 residues. Germline CDR1 and CDR2: ENHRY and SYGVKD. CDR3 sequence reads: CAISVSHNEQFF. In DNA, the CDR3 is TGTGCCATCAGTGTCTCCCACAATGAGCAGTTCTTC.

This sequence joins TRBV11-2 and TRBJ2-2, with D maybe TRBD2 (5 bases). V lost 0 bases, J lost 4 bases, and 15 bases lay in between. CDR3 length: 17 residues. Germline-derived CDR1 and CDR2 are SGHAT and FQNNGV. As DNA, the CDR3 is TGTGCCAGCAGCTTAGATTCGAGTTTGGGGAGCACCGGGGAGCTGTTTTTT. Protein: CASSLDSSLGSTGELFF.

V is TRBV6-5 and J is TRBJ2-7; the D gene is possibly TRBD1 (5 bases). Trimming pared 2 bases from V and 2 bases from J, leaving 16 bases between. CDR3 size: 16 residues. From germline, CDR1 is MNHEY and CDR2 SVGAGI. The chain's CDR3 is CASSYTSGREAYEQYF. CDR3 DNA: TGTGCCAGCAGTTACACGTCGGGCAGGGAAGCCTACGAGCAGTACTTC.